This is a list of T cell receptor beta chains from one sample in a study of cytomegalovirus exposure and HLA in healthy donors. Method: immunoSEQ multiplex PCR; TCRdb's copy keeps in-frame clones and lacks some. The sample includes 45,000 to 60,000 clones. Sequencing was performed on PBMCs. These receptors came from a male donor in good health and CMV-seronegative. CDR3s include the opening cysteine and the closing phenylalanine or tryptophan. The D gene is left open where the match is weak.

CDR3 DNA: TGTGCCAGCGCCCTGATGGGAGGATCACCCCTCCACTTT
CDR3 protein: CASALMGGSPLHF
D gene: NA
J gene: TRBJ1-6
V gene: TRBV27
CDR3 length: 13

CDR3 DNA: TGTGCCATCAGTGAACAGGGAGGAAACACCATATATTTT
CDR3 protein: CAISEQGGNTIYF
D gene: NA
J gene: TRBJ1-3
V gene: TRBV10-3
CDR3 length: 13

CDR3 DNA: TGTGCCAGTAGCGCCCAGGGGCGCCTTGGCTATGGCTACACCTTC
CDR3 protein: CASSAQGRLGYGYTF
D gene: NA
J gene: TRBJ1-2
V gene: TRBV19
CDR3 length: 15

CDR3 DNA: TGTGCCACCAGCAAAAGGGAGAACCAGTACTTC
CDR3 protein: CATSKRENQYF
D gene: NA
J gene: TRBJ2-5
V gene: TRBV15
CDR3 length: 11

CDR3 DNA: TGTGCCAGTAGTATGGGAAGGCAGGGCAGCAATCAGCCCCAGCATTTT
CDR3 protein: CASSMGRQGSNQPQHF
D gene: NA
J gene: TRBJ1-5
V gene: TRBV19
CDR3 length: 16

CDR3 DNA: TGTGCCAGCAGCCTGGGGGGTAGAACCGGGGAGCTGTTTTTT
CDR3 protein: CASSLGGRTGELFF
D gene: NA
J gene: TRBJ2-2
V gene: TRBV6-6
CDR3 length: 14

CDR3 DNA: TGTGCCAGCAGCCAAAAGAAAGGGGGAGAGACCCAGTACTTC
CDR3 protein: CASSQKKGGETQYF
D gene: NA
J gene: TRBJ2-5
V gene: TRBV4-2
CDR3 length: 14

CDR3 DNA: TGTGCCAGCAGCAAAACAAGAAATCAGCCCCAGCATTTT
CDR3 protein: CASSKTRNQPQHF
D gene: NA
J gene: TRBJ1-5
V gene: TRBV27
CDR3 length: 13

CDR3 DNA: TGCGCCAGCAGCCAAGATCCCGGGCGGGGAGTTGGGAATGAGCAGTTCTTC
CDR3 protein: CASSQDPGRGVGNEQFF
D gene: NA
J gene: TRBJ2-1
V gene: TRBV4-1
CDR3 length: 17

CDR3 DNA: TGTGCCAGCAGCTCGGGACACCCGAACACTGAAGCTTTCTTT
CDR3 protein: CASSSGHPNTEAFF
D gene: NA
J gene: TRBJ1-1
V gene: TRBV7-3
CDR3 length: 14

CDR3 DNA: TGCGCCAGCAGCCACGGGGGGTCCGGCGCCTACGAGCAGTACTTC
CDR3 protein: CASSHGGSGAYEQYF
D gene: TRBD2
J gene: TRBJ2-7
V gene: TRBV5-1
CDR3 length: 15

CDR3 DNA: TGTGCCAGTAGTATAAGCTCCTGGACCGGGGGCTACAATGAGCAGTTCTTC
CDR3 protein: CASSISSWTGGYNEQFF
D gene: NA
J gene: TRBJ2-1
V gene: TRBV19
CDR3 length: 17

CDR3 DNA: TGTGCCAGTAGAAAAACAGGGGGCGCTACTGAGCAGTTCTTC
CDR3 protein: CASRKTGGATEQFF
D gene: TRBD1
J gene: TRBJ2-1
V gene: TRBV19
CDR3 length: 14

CDR3 DNA: TGTGCCAGCAGCCCCTTAGGGGGTTCCTACGAGCAGTACTTC
CDR3 protein: CASSPLGGSYEQYF
D gene: NA
J gene: TRBJ2-7
V gene: TRBV7-9
CDR3 length: 14

CDR3 DNA: TGTGCCAGCAGCTTAGGCGCCCGGACGGCCAGGGAACTGTTTTTT
CDR3 protein: CASSLGARTARELFF
D gene: NA
J gene: TRBJ1-4
V gene: TRBV7-8
CDR3 length: 15

CDR3 DNA: TGCGCCAGCAGCCAAGATCGGGGTCTGGGGGGCTATGGCTACACCTTC
CDR3 protein: CASSQDRGLGGYGYTF
D gene: NA
J gene: TRBJ1-2
V gene: TRBV4-3
CDR3 length: 16

CDR3 DNA: TGCGCCAGCAGCTCCTCCGGGACAGGGGGAGAGACCCAGTACTTC
CDR3 protein: CASSSSGTGGETQYF
D gene: TRBD1
J gene: TRBJ2-5
V gene: TRBV5-1
CDR3 length: 15

CDR3 DNA: TGTGCCAGCAGGCGGGGGATCCTACAAGAGACCCAGTACTTC
CDR3 protein: CASRRGILQETQYF
D gene: TRBD2
J gene: TRBJ2-5
V gene: TRBV6-5
CDR3 length: 14

CDR3 DNA: TGTGCCAGCAGCTTGCCAGGCAGGGGATCACCCCTCCACTTT
CDR3 protein: CASSLPGRGSPLHF
D gene: NA
J gene: TRBJ1-6
V gene: TRBV5-4
CDR3 length: 14

CDR3 DNA: TGTCTCTCTCTGGGCAGCAGTAACTATGGCTACACCTTC
CDR3 protein: CLSLGSSNYGYTF
D gene: NA
J gene: TRBJ1-2
V gene: TRBV28
CDR3 length: 13

CDR3 DNA: TGTGCCAGCAGCTTAGCGGACAGACCCAATCAGCCCCAGCATTTT
CDR3 protein: CASSLADRPNQPQHF
D gene: NA
J gene: TRBJ1-5
V gene: TRBV7-9
CDR3 length: 15

CDR3 DNA: TGTGCCAGCAGCTCCGAGGGTCTAGCGGGAGAAGATACGCAGTATTTT
CDR3 protein: CASSSEGLAGEDTQYF
D gene: TRBD2
J gene: TRBJ2-3
V gene: TRBV5-6
CDR3 length: 16

CDR3 DNA: TGTGCCAGCAAACGGGACAGGGTGAATAATTCACCCCTCCACTTT
CDR3 protein: CASKRDRVNNSPLHF
D gene: TRBD1
J gene: TRBJ1-6
V gene: TRBV6-1
CDR3 length: 15

CDR3 DNA: TGTGCCAAGGCACAAGGAGAACTGTTCTTC
CDR3 protein: CAKAQGELFF
D gene: NA
J gene: TRBJ2-1
V gene: TRBV19
CDR3 length: 10

CDR3 DNA: TGTGCCAGCAGCTTTAGTAGGGGGACCCGCGGAAACACCATATATTTT
CDR3 protein: CASSFSRGTRGNTIYF
D gene: NA
J gene: TRBJ1-3
V gene: TRBV7-2
CDR3 length: 16

CDR3 DNA: TGCGCCAGCAGCCAAGATCTTCGGGAGGGACGGGGCACAGATACGCAGTATTTT
CDR3 protein: CASSQDLREGRGTDTQYF
D gene: TRBD2
J gene: TRBJ2-3
V gene: TRBV4-3
CDR3 length: 18

CDR3 DNA: TGTGCCAGCAGTACAAGACAGGCGACCTACGAGCAGTACTTC
CDR3 protein: CASSTRQATYEQYF
D gene: NA
J gene: TRBJ2-7
V gene: TRBV6-6
CDR3 length: 14

CDR3 DNA: TGTGCCAGCAGCTCCCCAGGGGGGGAAAAACTGTTTTTT
CDR3 protein: CASSSPGGEKLFF
D gene: TRBD1
J gene: TRBJ1-4
V gene: TRBV7-6
CDR3 length: 13

CDR3 DNA: TGTGCCAGCAGCTCGATCCGGGGTAGCTCCTACAATGAGCAGTTCTTC
CDR3 protein: CASSSIRGSSYNEQFF
D gene: NA
J gene: TRBJ2-1
V gene: TRBV11-2
CDR3 length: 16

CDR3 DNA: TGCAGCGTCGGGGTCGGCGGGAGAATGGTCAATGAGCAGTTCTTC
CDR3 protein: CSVGVGGRMVNEQFF
D gene: TRBD2
J gene: TRBJ2-1
V gene: TRBV29-1
CDR3 length: 15